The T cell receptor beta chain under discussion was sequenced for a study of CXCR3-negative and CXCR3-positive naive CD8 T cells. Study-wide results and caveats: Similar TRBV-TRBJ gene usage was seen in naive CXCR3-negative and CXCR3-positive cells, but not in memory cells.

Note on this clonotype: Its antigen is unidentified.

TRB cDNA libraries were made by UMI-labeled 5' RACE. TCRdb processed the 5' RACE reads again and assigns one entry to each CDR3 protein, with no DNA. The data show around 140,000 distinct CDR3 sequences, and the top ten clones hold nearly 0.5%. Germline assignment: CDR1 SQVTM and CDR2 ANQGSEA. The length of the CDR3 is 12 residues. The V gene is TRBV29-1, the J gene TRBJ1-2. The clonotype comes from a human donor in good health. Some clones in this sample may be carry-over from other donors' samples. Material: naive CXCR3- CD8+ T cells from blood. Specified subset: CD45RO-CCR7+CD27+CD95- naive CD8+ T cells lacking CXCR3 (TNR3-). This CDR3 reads CSVGQTYYGYTF.